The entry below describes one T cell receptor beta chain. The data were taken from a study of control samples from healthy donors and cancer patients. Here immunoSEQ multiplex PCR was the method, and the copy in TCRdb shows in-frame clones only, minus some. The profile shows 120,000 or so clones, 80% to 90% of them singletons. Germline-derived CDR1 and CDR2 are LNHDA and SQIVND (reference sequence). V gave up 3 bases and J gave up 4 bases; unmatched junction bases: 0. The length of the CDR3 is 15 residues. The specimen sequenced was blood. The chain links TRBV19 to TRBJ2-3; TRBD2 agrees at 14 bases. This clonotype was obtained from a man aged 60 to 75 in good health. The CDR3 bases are TGTGCCAGTAGTATGGGACTAGCGGGGGCAGATACGCAGTATTTT. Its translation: CASSMGLAGADTQYF.